Shown below are 21 T cell receptor beta chains from a single sample sequenced in a study of blood T cell repertoires in COVID-19 (dated by TCRdb to the early 2020s). Preparation of the library involved the immunoSEQ multiplex PCR assay. Imported from immuneACCESS, the table was reduced by TCRdb to in-frame sequences with V and J called. These copies leave out some clones; in studies compared against another copy, an unresolved V gene accounts for under half, and the cause of the remainder is not known. The sample table records under 200,000 clones; about 80% of these occur just once. About 5% of the sample belongs to the ten largest clones. Sequencing was carried out using PBMCs or T cells enriched from blood (not recorded which). These receptors came from a woman in her sixties with acute COVID-19.

This clone was picked up a small number of times. CDR3 DNA: TGTGCAAGTCGCTTAGTAGGTGAGGCGGGGGGAAACAATGAGCAGTTCTTC. Encoded protein: CASRLVGEAGGNNEQFF. The chain is built from TRBV12-2 and TRBJ2-1; the DNA was not compared with TRBD2, the D call given in the table. TRBV12-2 is a known pseudogene. The CDR3 is made up of 17 amino acids.

The rearrangement links TRBV10-2 to TRBJ1-3; D ambiguous. Trimming removed 0 bases at V and 4 bases at J, with 4 bases between. The CDR3 contains 13 residues. CDR1 and CDR2 from the germline V gene are WSHSY and SAAADI. The CDR3 sequence: CASSESQGNTIYF. The CDR3 bases are TGCGCCAGCAGTGAGTCTCAGGGAAACACCATATATTTT.

This clone was observed a single time. V usage is TRBV9 and J usage is TRBJ2-7, with 11 nucleotides matching TRBD2. Trimming cost V 0 bases and J 7 bases; bases outside gene matches: 6. This CDR3 is built from 15 residues. Germline CDR1 is SGDLS and CDR2 is YYNGEE. CDR3 amino acids: CASSVDSGGVLEQYF. CDR3 sequence (DNA): TGTGCCAGCAGCGTAGATAGCGGGGGGGTTTTAGAGCAGTACTTC.

The chain employs TRBV4-1 and TRBJ2-1, with D maybe TRBD2 (6 bases). Germline V CDR1 and CDR2: MGHRA, YSYEKL. The CDR3 spans 17 residues. Trimming pared 0 bases from V and 7 bases from J, leaving 19 bases between. The CDR3 region is CASSQERGLAGRNEQFF. The DNA of the CDR3 is TGCGCCAGCAGCCAAGAAAGGGGCCTCGCGGGGAGGAATGAGCAGTTCTTC.

The rearrangement uses TRBV3-1 (or the pseudogene TRBV3-2) and TRBJ1-6, with 7 bases identical to TRBD1. CDR3 length: 15 residues. CDR1 and CDR2 from the germline V gene are LGHDT and YNNKEL (reference sequence). The junction had 5 bases not matched to a gene; V was cut back by 2 bases and J by 7 bases. The CDR3 region is CASSQNGQANSPLHF. The CDR3 nucleotides are TGTGCCAGCAGCCAAAACGGACAGGCCAATTCACCCCTCCACTTT.

This chain joins TRBV19 and TRBJ2-1; D is possibly TRBD2 (6 bases). Trimming shortened V by 5 bases and J by 5 bases, and 19 bases separated the two germline ends. Germline V gene lookup returns CDR1 LNHDA and CDR2 SQIVND (reference sequence). The CDR3 length is 16 residues. The CDR3 DNA sequence: TGTGCCAGTAGTTCCTCCGGGACTCTCGAGAACAATGAGCAGTTCTTC. Protein sequence: CASSSSGTLENNEQFF.

The CDR3 loop reads CASSSEGAFSEFF. CDR3 DNA sequence: TGTGCCAGCAGCTCCGAGGGGGCATTTTCGGAGTTCTTC. This chain joins TRBV5-4 and TRBJ2-1, with 7 positions matching TRBD1. Germline V gene sequence: CDR1 SGHNT, CDR2 YYREEE (reference sequence). This CDR3 has 13 amino acids. The ends lost 3 bases at V and 14 bases at J; junction bases unmatched: 11.

This sequence joins TRBV2 and TRBJ2-1; D is possibly TRBD2 (5 bases). Germline CDR1 reads SNHLY; CDR2 reads FYNNEI. This CDR3 has 12 residues. The V end lost 8 bases, the J end lost 6 bases, and 11 bases lay between the germline ends. In DNA, the CDR3 is TGTGCCAGCGCTGAGGCGGGCAATGAGCAGTTCTTC. Its translation: CASAEAGNEQFF.

This clone was observed once. This rearrangement joins TRBV4-2 to TRBJ2-3, with 8 bases lining up with TRBD2. The CDR3 totals 16 residues. Germline CDR1 reads LGHNA; CDR2 reads YNFKEQ. V shed 4 bases and J 4 bases; nucleotides not matched to a gene: 10. CDR3 residues: CASSPLTTSAADTQYF. CDR3 DNA sequence: TGTGCCAGCAGCCCTCTTACGACTAGCGCGGCAGATACGCAGTATTTT.

The V and J genes are TRBV24-1 and TRBJ2-1; 7 nucleotides agree with TRBD2. The CDR3 sequence is 15 residues long. Trimming at V came to 0 bases and at J to 10 bases, leaving 8 bases not matched to a gene. Germline lookup yields CDR1 KGHDR and CDR2 SFDVKD. The CDR3 is CATSDLQAGVQEQFF. CDR3 nucleotides: TGTGCCACCAGTGATTTGCAGGCGGGGGTTCAGGAGCAGTTCTTC.

The rearrangement joins TRBV27 to TRBJ2-1; 9 bases map to TRBD1. Unmatched junction bases numbered 16, after V lost 8 bases and J lost 8 bases. This CDR3 contains 16 residues. Germline assignment: CDR1 MNHEY and CDR2 SMNVEV (reference sequence). CDR3 in DNA: TGTGCCAGCGGGCGGGAAGACAGGGGGTATTGGGATGAGCAGTTCTTC. Amino acids: CASGREDRGYWDEQFF.

The rearrangement uses TRBV27 and TRBJ1-2, with 12 nucleotides matching TRBD1. Germline values: CDR1 MNHEY, CDR2 SMNVEV (reference sequence). J was trimmed by 4 bases and V by 2 bases; bases with no gene match: 5. The CDR3 has 16 amino acids. CDR3 loop: CASSLQGTGGLYGYTF. CDR3 sequence (DNA): TGTGCCAGCAGTTTACAGGGGACAGGGGGCCTCTATGGCTACACCTTC.

V usage is TRBV5-1 and J usage is TRBJ2-1; D uncertain. The CDR3 consists of 15 residues. V lost 4 bases, J lost 3 bases, and 14 bases lay in between. Germline-derived CDR1 and CDR2 are SGHRS and YFSETQ. CDR3 protein: CASSLLARHYNEQFF. The CDR3 DNA reads as TGCGCCAGCAGCCTCCTGGCTCGACACTACAATGAGCAGTTCTTC.

This chain connects TRBV19 to TRBJ2-2, with TRBD2 identical over 7 bases. V was clipped by 5 bases and J by 0 bases; unmatched bases: 15. The CDR3 runs 19 residues. Germline V CDR1 and CDR2: LNHDA, SQIVND (reference sequence). This CDR3 reads CASSWTFIGGGPNTGELFF. The CDR3 bases are TGTGCCAGTAGTTGGACCTTTATCGGGGGAGGGCCGAACACCGGGGAGCTGTTTTTT.

The chain is built from TRBV19 and TRBJ2-3; 10 bases map to TRBD2. Germline trimming cut 3 bases from V and 0 bases from J; bases unmatched to any gene: 6. The CDR3 extends over 17 amino acids. Looked up from germline, CDR1 is LNHDA and CDR2 is SQIVND (reference sequence). The CDR3 protein is CASSMGWTSGSTDTQYF. Here the CDR3 DNA reads TGTGCCAGTAGTATGGGGTGGACTAGCGGAAGCACAGATACGCAGTATTTT. The variable domain in full, with the rest retrieved from reference TRBV19 and TRBJ2-3, is DGGITQSPKYLFRKEGQNVTLSCEQNLNHDAMYWYRQDPGQGLRLIYYSQIVNDFQKGDIAEGYSVSREKKESFPLTVTSAQKNPTAFYLCASSMGWTSGSTDTQYFGPGTRLTVL.

This clone was picked up a small number of times. The gene calls are TRBV27 and TRBJ2-7; 7 bases fit TRBD1. Trimming cost V 5 bases and J 5 bases; bases outside gene matches: 9. Germline CDR1 MNHEY, CDR2 SMNVEV (reference sequence). This CDR3 comprises 14 residues. This chain's CDR3 is CASSPETGSNEQYV. CDR3 nucleotides: TGTGCCAGCAGTCCCGAGACAGGGTCAAACGAGCAGTACGTC.

CDR3: CASSQEGVAGREQFF. CDR3 DNA: TGTGCCAGCAGCCAAGAGGGCGTGGCGGGACGCGAGCAGTTCTTC. The rearrangement uses TRBV3-1 (or the pseudogene TRBV3-2) and TRBJ2-1, with D perhaps TRBD2 (6 bases). Trimming stripped 0 bases from V and 10 bases from J, with 16 bases between. Germline V gives CDR1 LGHDT, CDR2 YNNKEL (reference sequence). This CDR3 comprises 15 residues.

The rearrangement uses TRBV9 and TRBJ2-1; TRBD2 matches at 10 bases. Germline values: CDR1 SGDLS, CDR2 YYNGEE. This CDR3 is built from 15 residues. The V segment lost 3 bases and the J segment 4 bases; nucleotides outside the gene matches: 4. In DNA, the CDR3 is TGTGCCAGCAGCGCTACTAGCGGGGATTACAATGAGCAGTTCTTC. Its translation is CASSATSGDYNEQFF.

The chain joins TRBV6-5 to TRBJ2-2; 8 bases are a match to TRBD2. The ends lost 4 bases at V and 1 base at J; junction bases unmatched: 2. The CDR3 spans 15 residues. Per the germline V gene, CDR1 is MNHEY and CDR2 is SVGAGI. CDR3 coding DNA: TGTGCCAGCAGTTGGCGGGGGGTGAACACCGGGGAGCTGTTTTTT. It encodes CASSWRGVNTGELFF.

The chain is built from TRBV9 and TRBJ1-2; D ambiguous. The V gene's germline CDR1 is SGDLS and CDR2 YYNGEE. CDR3 size: 14 residues. V was shortened by 4 bases and J by 4 bases, with 14 bases between the two germline ends. The CDR3 sequence: CASSPRFGPYGYTF. The CDR3, as DNA: TGTGCCAGCAGCCCCCGGTTTGGTCCCTATGGCTACACCTTC.

The rearrangement joins TRBV20-1 to TRBJ1-1; D remains ambiguous. This CDR3 contains 13 residues. Germline lookup yields CDR1 DFQATT and CDR2 SNEGSKA (reference sequence). The V gene lost 3 bases and the J gene lost 4 bases, with 12 bases spanning the gap. CDR3 loop: CSASLEGGTEAFF. CDR3 in DNA: TGCAGTGCTAGTCTGGAGGGCGGCACTGAAGCTTTCTTT.